This T cell receptor (beta chain) was sequenced during a study of beta chain features in type 1 diabetes. Study-wide results and limits: TCRB CDR3 length was moderately but significantly reduced in all four CD4+ subsets of Type 1 diabetes patients.

Remarks on this clone: The antigen remains undetermined.

Reverse transcribing all isolated RNA meant expressed TCRB transcripts were sequenced. Produced via immunoSEQ multiplex PCR; TCRdb's table is partial and in-frame only. The sample yields some 500,000 clones, over 9.5% seen once. V was clipped by 1 base and J by 0 bases, with 13 bases between them. Germline lookup yields CDR1 LGHNA and CDR2 YSLEER. The CDR3 is made up of 18 amino acids. Cells sorted by CD45RO/CCR7/CD25/CD127/CD95/CD27 comprised CD4+ naive, central memory, regulatory and stem cell-like memory cells. The V gene is TRBV4-3, the J gene TRBJ2-6; TRBD1 is a possible D gene (5 bases). The source of this sequence is a woman between 18 and 29 years old in good health. The sequenced sample was naive CD4+ T cells from blood. The CDR3: CASSQVVGQGSGANVLTF. In nucleotides, the CDR3 is TGCGCCAGCAGCCAAGTGGTGGGCCAGGGCTCTGGGGCCAACGTCCTGACTTTC.